The sample holds a few counts of the clone carrying this T cell receptor beta chain. The target antigen is unknown. This specimen comes from a study of identical twins. The study, taken as a whole, reports: The abundant beta clonotypes from cord blood had fewer insertions, and memory repertoires had none of this.

Trimming removed 0 bases from V and 8 bases from J; junction bases left unmatched: 8. The CDR3 is 16 amino acids. Germline CDR1 and CDR2: LNHNV and YYDKDF (reference sequence). MiXCR, applied by TCRdb to the 5' RACE reads, yields one record per CDR3 protein. Among about 240,000 distinct CDR3 sequences listed, 7.5% were seen once. Everyone who donated was a healthy Caucasian. The same data also went into a second study, on yellow fever vaccine responses in identical twins.

Sequencing was performed on CD8+ T cells sorted from blood. The V gene is TRBV15, the J gene TRBJ2-1, with 9 bases matching TRBD2. This receptor was taken from a woman aged 18-29 years in good health. The CDR3 protein is CATSRDSAGGPDEQFF. Written as DNA, the CDR3 is TGTGCCACCAGCAGAGATTCCGCGGGGGGGCCTGATGAGCAGTTCTTC.